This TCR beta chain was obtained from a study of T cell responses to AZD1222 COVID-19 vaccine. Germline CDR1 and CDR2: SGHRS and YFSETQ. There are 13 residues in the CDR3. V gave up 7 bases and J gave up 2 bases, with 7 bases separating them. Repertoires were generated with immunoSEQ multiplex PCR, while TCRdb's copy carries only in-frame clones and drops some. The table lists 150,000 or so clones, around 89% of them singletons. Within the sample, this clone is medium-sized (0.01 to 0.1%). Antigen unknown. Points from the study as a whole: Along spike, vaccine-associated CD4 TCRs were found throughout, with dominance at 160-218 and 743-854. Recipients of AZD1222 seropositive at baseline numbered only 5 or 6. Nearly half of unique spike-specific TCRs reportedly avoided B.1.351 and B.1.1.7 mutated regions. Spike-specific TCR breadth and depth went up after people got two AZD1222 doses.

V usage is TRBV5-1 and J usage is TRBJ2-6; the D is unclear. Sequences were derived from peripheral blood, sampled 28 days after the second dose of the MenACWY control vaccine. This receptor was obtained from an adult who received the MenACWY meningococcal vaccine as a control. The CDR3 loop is CASGEAGANVLTF. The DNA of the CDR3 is TGCGCCAGCGGGGAAGCTGGGGCCAACGTCCTGACTTTC.